These 3 T cell receptor beta chains were all obtained from the same sample, sequenced in a study of T cell responses to AZD1222 COVID-19 vaccine. TCRdb keeps only in-frame clones here, not all; method: immunoSEQ multiplex PCR. Among about 68,000 clones listed, around four fifths were seen once. This specimen was peripheral blood, taken on day 0 of AZD1222 vaccination. The receptors derive from an adult in good health.

This chain links TRBV19 with TRBJ1-3, with D tentatively TRBD1 (5 bases). Per germline, CDR1 LNHDA and CDR2 SQIVND (reference sequence). The CDR3 spans 15 residues. The germline V and J ends were trimmed by 8 bases and 1 base, with 15 bases remaining between them. CDR3: CASRGRGASGNTIYF. CDR3 nucleotides: TGTGCCAGTCGGGGCCGGGGAGCATCTGGAAACACCATATATTTT.

This clone was seen just once. The gene calls are TRBV6-1 and TRBJ1-1, with D perhaps matching TRBD1 (6 bases). Germline CDR1 reads MNHNS; CDR2 reads SASEGT. V was cut by 4 bases and J by 0 bases, with 21 bases left in between. The CDR3 is 18 residues long. This chain's CDR3 is CASSARDTFYPLNTEAFF. CDR3 nucleotides: TGTGCCAGCAGTGCCCGGGACACCTTCTATCCTCTGAACACTGAAGCTTTCTTT.

CDR3 loop: CASSSRTGDYGYTF. The CDR3 nucleotides are TGTGCCAGCAGCTCCCGGACAGGGGACTATGGCTACACCTTC. The J gene is TRBJ1-2, the V gene TRBV7-9; TRBD1 aligns across 9 bases. V shed 4 bases and J 3 bases; nucleotides not matched to a gene: 3. The CDR3 runs 14 residues. Germline values: CDR1 SEHNR, CDR2 FQNEAQ (reference sequence).